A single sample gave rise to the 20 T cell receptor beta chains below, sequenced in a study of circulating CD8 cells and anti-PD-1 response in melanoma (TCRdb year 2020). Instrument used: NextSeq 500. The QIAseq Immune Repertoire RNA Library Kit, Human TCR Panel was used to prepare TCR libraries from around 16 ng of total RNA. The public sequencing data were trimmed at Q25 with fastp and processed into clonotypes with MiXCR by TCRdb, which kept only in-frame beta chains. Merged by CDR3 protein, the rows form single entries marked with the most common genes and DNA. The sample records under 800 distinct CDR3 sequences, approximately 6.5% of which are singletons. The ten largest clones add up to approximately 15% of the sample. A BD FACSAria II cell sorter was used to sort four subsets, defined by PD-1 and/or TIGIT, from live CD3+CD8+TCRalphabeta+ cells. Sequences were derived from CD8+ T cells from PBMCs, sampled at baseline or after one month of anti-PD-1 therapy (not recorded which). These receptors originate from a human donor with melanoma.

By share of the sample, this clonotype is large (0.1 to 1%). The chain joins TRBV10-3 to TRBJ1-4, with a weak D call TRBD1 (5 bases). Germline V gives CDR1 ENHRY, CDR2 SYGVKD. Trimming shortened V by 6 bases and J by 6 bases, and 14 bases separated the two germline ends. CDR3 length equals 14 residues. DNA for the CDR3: TGTGCCATCAGCCGGGGGTTAGAGGATGAAAAACTGTTTTTT. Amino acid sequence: CAISRGLEDEKLFF.

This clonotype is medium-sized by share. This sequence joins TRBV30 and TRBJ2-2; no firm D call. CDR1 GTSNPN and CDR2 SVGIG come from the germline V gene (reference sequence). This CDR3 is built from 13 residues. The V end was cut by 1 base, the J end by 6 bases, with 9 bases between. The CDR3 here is CAWSESGAGELFF. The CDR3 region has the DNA TGTGCCTGGAGTGAGAGTGGTGCCGGGGAGCTGTTTTTT.

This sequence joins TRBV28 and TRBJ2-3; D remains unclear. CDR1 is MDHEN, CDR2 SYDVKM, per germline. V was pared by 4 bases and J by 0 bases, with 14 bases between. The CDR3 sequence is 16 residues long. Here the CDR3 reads CASSSFSTESTDTQYF. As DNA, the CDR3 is TGTGCCAGCAGTTCGTTTTCGACGGAGAGCACAGATACGCAGTATTTT.

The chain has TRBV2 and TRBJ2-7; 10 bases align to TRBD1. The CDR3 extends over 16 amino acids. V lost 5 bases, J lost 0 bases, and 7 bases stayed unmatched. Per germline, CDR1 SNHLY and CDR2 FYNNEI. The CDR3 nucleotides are TGTGCCAGCAGTAGGGACAGGGGAACCTCCTCCTACGAGCAGTACTTC. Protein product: CASSRDRGTSSYEQYF.

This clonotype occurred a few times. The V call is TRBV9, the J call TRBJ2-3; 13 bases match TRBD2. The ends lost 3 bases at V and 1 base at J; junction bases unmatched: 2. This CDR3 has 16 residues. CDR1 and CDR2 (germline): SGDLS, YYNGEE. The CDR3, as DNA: TGTGCCAGCAGCGCCGGGACTAGCGGGGGCACAGATACGCAGTATTTT. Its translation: CASSAGTSGGTDTQYF. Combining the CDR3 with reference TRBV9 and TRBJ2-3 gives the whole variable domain DSGVTQTPKHLITATGQRVTLRCSPRSGDLSVYWYQQSLDQGLQFLIQYYNGEERAKGNILERFSAQQFPDLHSELNLSSLELGDSALYFCASSAGTSGGTDTQYFGPGTRLTVL.

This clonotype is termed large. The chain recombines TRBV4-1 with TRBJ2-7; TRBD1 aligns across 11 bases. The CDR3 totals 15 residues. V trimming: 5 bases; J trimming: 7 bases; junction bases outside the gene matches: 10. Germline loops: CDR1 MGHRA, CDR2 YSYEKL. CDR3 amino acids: CASSSRTGGGTEQYF. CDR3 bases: TGCGCCAGCAGCTCCCGGACAGGGGGCGGAACGGAGCAGTACTTC.

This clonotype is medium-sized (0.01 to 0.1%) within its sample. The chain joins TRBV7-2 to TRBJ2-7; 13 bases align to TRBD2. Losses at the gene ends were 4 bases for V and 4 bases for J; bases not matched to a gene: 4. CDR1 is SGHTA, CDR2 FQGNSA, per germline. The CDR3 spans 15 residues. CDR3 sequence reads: CASSSAGLAGYEQYF. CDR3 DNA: TGTGCCAGCAGCTCGGCGGGACTAGCGGGGTACGAGCAGTACTTC.

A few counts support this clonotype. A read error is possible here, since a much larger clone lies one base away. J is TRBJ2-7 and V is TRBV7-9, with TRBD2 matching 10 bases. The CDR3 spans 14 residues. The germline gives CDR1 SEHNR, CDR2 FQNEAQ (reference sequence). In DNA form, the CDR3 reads TGTACCAGCAGCGGCGCTAGCGGGGGAAACGAGCAGTACTTC. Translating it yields CTSSGASGGNEQYF.

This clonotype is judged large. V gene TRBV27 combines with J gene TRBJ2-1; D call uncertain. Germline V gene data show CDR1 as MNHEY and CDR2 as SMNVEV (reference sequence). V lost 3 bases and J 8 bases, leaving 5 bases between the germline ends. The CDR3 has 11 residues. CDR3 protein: CASSFGYEQFF. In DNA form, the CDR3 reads TGTGCCAGCAGTTTCGGCTATGAGCAGTTCTTC.

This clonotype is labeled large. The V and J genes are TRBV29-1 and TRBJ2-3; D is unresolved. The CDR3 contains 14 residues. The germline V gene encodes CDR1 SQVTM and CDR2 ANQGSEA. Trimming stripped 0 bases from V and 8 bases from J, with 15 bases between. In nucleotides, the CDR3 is TGCAGCGTTGAAGATTTGGGTGGCGAAGGTACGCAGTATTTT. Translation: CSVEDLGGEGTQYF.

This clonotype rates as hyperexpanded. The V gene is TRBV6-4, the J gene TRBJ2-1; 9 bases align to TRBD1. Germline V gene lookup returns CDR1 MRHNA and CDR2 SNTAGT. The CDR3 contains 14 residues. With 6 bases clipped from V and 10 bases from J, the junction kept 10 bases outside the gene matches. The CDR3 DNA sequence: TGTGCCAGCAGCGCTAAGGGGGGGACAGGGGAGCAGTTCTTC. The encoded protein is CASSAKGGTGEQFF.

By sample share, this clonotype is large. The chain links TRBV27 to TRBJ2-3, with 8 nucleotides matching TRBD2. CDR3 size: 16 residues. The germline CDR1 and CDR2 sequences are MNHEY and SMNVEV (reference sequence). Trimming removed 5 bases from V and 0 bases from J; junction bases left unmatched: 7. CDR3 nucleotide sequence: TGTGCCAGCAGTCCCGGGGGGGGCCCAAGCACAGATACGCAGTATTTT. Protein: CASSPGGGPSTDTQYF.

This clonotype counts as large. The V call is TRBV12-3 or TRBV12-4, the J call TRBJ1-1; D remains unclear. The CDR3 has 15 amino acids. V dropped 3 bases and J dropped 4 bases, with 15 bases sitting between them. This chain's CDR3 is CASSFGSPGITEAFF. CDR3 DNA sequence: TGTGCCAGCAGTTTTGGTTCCCCGGGAATCACTGAAGCTTTCTTT.

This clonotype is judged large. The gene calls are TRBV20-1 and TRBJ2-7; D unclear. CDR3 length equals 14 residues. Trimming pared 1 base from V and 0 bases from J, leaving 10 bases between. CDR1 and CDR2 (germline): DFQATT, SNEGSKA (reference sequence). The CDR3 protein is CSARGIDSSYEQYF. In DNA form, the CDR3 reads TGCAGTGCTAGAGGAATAGATAGCTCCTACGAGCAGTACTTC.

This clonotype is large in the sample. As DNA, the CDR3 is TGTGCCTGGAGTGAAGGGAGCTCCTACGAGCAGTACTTC. Its translation: CAWSEGSSYEQYF. The chain employs TRBV30 and TRBJ2-7, with TRBD2 as a possible D gene (5 bases). The V and J ends lost 1 base and 0 bases respectively, with 7 bases between them. CDR1 is GTSNPN and CDR2 is SVGIG in the germline V gene (reference sequence). The CDR3 is 13 residues long. Full variable domain (outside the CDR3, taken from reference TRBV30 and TRBJ2-7): SQTIHQWPATLVQPVGSPLSLECTVEGTSNPNLYWYRQAAGRGLQLLFYSVGIGQISSEVPQNLSASRPQDRQFILSSKKLLLSDSGFYLCAWSEGSSYEQYFGPGTRLTVT.

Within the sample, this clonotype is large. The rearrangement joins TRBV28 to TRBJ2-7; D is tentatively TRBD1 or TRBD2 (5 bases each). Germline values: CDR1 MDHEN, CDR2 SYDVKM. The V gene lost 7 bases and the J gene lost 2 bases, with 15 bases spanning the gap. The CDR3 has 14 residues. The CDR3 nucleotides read TGTGCCAGCAACCCCCGGGACGTAACCTACGAGCAGTACTTC. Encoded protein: CASNPRDVTYEQYF. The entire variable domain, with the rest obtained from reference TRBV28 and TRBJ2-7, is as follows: DVKVTQSSRYLVKRTGEKVFLECVQDMDHENMFWYRQDPGLGLRLIYFSYDVKMKEKGDIPEGYSVSREKKERFSLILESASTNQTSMYLCASNPRDVTYEQYFGPGTRLTVT.

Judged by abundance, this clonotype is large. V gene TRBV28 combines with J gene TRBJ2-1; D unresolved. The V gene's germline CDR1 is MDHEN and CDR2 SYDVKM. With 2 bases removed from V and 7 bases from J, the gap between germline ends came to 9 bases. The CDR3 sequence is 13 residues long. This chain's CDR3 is CASSLPTGNEQFF. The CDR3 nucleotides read TGTGCCAGCAGTTTACCAACCGGGAATGAGCAGTTCTTC.

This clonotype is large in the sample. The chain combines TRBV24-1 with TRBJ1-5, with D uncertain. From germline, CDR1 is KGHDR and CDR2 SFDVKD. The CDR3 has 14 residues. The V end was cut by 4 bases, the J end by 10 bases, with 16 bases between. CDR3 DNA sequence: TGTGCCACCAGTGAAAGGCAGCGGAATCGACCCCAGCATTTT. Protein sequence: CATSERQRNRPQHF.

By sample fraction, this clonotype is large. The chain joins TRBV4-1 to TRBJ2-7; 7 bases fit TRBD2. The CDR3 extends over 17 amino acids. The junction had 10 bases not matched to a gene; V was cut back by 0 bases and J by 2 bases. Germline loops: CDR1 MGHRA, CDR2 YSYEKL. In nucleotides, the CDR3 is TGCGCCAGCAGCCAAGATCCGGGGCGGGGGACGACCTACGAGCAGTACTTC. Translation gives CASSQDPGRGTTYEQYF.

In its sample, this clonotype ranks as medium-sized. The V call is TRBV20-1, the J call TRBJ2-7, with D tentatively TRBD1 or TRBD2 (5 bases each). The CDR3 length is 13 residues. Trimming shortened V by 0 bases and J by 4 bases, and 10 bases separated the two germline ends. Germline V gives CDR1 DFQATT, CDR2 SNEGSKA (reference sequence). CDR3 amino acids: CSARDGTTYEQYF. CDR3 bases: TGCAGTGCTAGAGATGGGACCACTTACGAGCAGTACTTC.